The 27 T cell receptor beta chains presented below share a single source sample, sequenced in a study of T cell changes during pregnancy in multiple sclerosis. Produced via immunoSEQ multiplex PCR; TCRdb's table is partial and in-frame only. Here the sample spans tens of thousands of clones, roughly 93% being singletons. The specimen was peripheral blood, collected in the second trimester of pregnancy. The receptors come from a female donor with multiple sclerosis, enrolled in a pregnancy study.

The V call is TRBV2, the J call TRBJ1-1; the D gene is possibly TRBD1 (5 bases). Germline V CDR1 and CDR2: SNHLY, FYNNEI. The V and J ends lost 3 bases and 4 bases respectively, with 9 bases between them. The CDR3 extends over 13 amino acids. The CDR3 sequence: CASSEGGITEAFF. For the CDR3, the DNA is TGTGCCAGCAGTGAGGGGGGGATCACTGAAGCTTTCTTT.

In DNA, the CDR3 is TGTGCCAGCAGCTTAAGACCGGGATCCAACACCGGGGAGCTGTTTTTT. Its protein product is CASSLRPGSNTGELFF. The V and J genes are TRBV7-9 and TRBJ2-2; possible D gene TRBD2, 5 bases. Trimming stripped 2 bases from V and 2 bases from J, with 12 bases between. From germline, CDR1 is SEHNR and CDR2 FQNEAQ (reference sequence). There are 16 residues in the CDR3.

V gene TRBV5-6 combines with J gene TRBJ2-1; no reliable D call. The CDR3 length is 13 residues. The germline CDR1 and CDR2 sequences are SGHDT and YYEEEE. Trimming removed 4 bases at V and 6 bases at J, with 11 bases between. CDR3 amino acids: CASSPLEINEQFF. CDR3 coding DNA: TGTGCCAGCAGCCCATTAGAAATCAATGAGCAGTTCTTC.

CDR3: CASKWRQALNSPLHF. The CDR3 DNA reads as TGTGCCAGTAAGTGGCGTCAGGCCCTTAATTCACCCCTCCACTTT. This sequence joins TRBV19 and TRBJ1-6, with D unclear. Trimming removed 7 bases from V and 6 bases from J, with 16 bases in between. The CDR3 covers 15 residues. Per germline, CDR1 LNHDA and CDR2 SQIVND (reference sequence).

This chain links TRBV18 with TRBJ2-3, with 7 bases lining up with TRBD1. CDR1 is KGHSH and CDR2 is LQKENI in the germline V gene. V lost 6 bases, J lost 0 bases, and 3 bases stayed unmatched. The CDR3 consists of 14 residues. CDR3 DNA sequence: TGTGCCAGCTCGTCGGGACAGAGCACAGATACGCAGTATTTT. Its translation is CASSSGQSTDTQYF.

The V and J genes are TRBV6-1 and TRBJ1-1; 7 bases are a match to TRBD1. J was trimmed by 5 bases and V by 5 bases; bases with no gene match: 5. CDR1 and CDR2 (germline): MNHNS, SASEGT. This CDR3 is 13 amino acids long. The CDR3 DNA reads TGTGCCAGCAGTCAGCAGGGGGTTACTGAAGCTTTCTTT. Its protein product is CASSQQGVTEAFF.

V gene TRBV13 combines with J gene TRBJ1-1, with D uncertain. Trimming took 4 bases from V and 4 from J, leaving 13 bases between them. Looked up from germline, CDR1 is PRHDT and CDR2 is FYEKMQ (reference sequence). CDR3 size: 14 residues. CDR3 coding DNA: TGTGCCAGCAGCTCCGGGTATCACGGCACTGAAGCTTTCTTT. Protein product: CASSSGYHGTEAFF.

As concerns this clone: The junction and the germline gene differ at one end; a read error may be behind it. The chain has TRBV28 and TRBJ2-1, with a weak D call TRBD1 (6 bases). In germline, CDR1 is MDHEN, CDR2 SYDVKM. The CDR3 contains 13 residues. The CDR3 loop is CASSRSLRDTRVF. In DNA form, the CDR3 reads TGTGCCAGCAGCCGCAGTCTCCGGGACACCCGAGTCTTC. The full variable domain, its missing parts supplied by reference TRBV28 and TRBJ2-1, is DVKVTQSSRYLVKRTGEKVFLECVQDMDHENMFWYRQDPGLGLRLIYFSYDVKMKEKGDIPEGYSVSREKKERFSLILESASTNQTSMYLCASSRSLRDTRVFGPGTRLTVL.

For the CDR3, the DNA is TGCGCCAGCAGCTTGCAAGAGGGGACCCAGTACTTC. Its protein product is CASSLQEGTQYF. The chain joins TRBV5-1 to TRBJ2-5, with a tentative D call TRBD2 (5 bases). The ends were cut back, 1 base at V and 7 bases at J, with 8 bases in the middle. CDR1 is SGHRS and CDR2 is YFSETQ in the germline V gene. The CDR3 consists of 12 residues.

The chain has TRBV5-1 and TRBJ1-2; D perhaps matches TRBD1 (6 bases). CDR1 SGHRS and CDR2 YFSETQ come from the germline V gene. There are 13 residues in the CDR3. The ends were cut back, 3 bases at V and 9 bases at J, with 15 bases in the middle. CDR3 protein: CASSSEQGKSYTF. Written as DNA, the CDR3 is TGCGCCAGCAGCTCCGAGCAGGGGAAGAGCTACACCTTC. Looking up the rest from reference TRBV5-1 and TRBJ1-2 gives the full variable domain: KAGVTQTPRYLIKTRGQQVTLSCSPISGHRSVSWYQQTPGQGLQFLFEYFSETQRNKGNFPGRFSGRQFSNSRSEMNVSTLELGDSALYLCASSSEQGKSYTFGSGTRLTVV.

V is TRBV29-1 and J is TRBJ1-2; D may be TRBD1 (5 bases). CDR1 is SQVTM, CDR2 ANQGSEA, per germline. The CDR3 runs 10 residues. V lost 5 bases, J lost 5 bases, and 6 bases lay in between. CDR3 region: CSVRQYGYTF. CDR3 in DNA: TGCAGCGTTCGACAGTATGGCTACACCTTC.

CDR3 coding DNA: TGTGCCAACGGGGATAGCAATCAGCCCCAGCATTTT. Protein sequence: CANGDSNQPQHF. The genes are TRBV2 and TRBJ1-5; D remains unclear. V was trimmed by 10 bases and J by 0 bases, leaving 7 bases between them. CDR3 length: 12 amino acids. Germline values: CDR1 SNHLY, CDR2 FYNNEI.

The chain carries TRBV6-4 and TRBJ2-3; 10 bases align to TRBD1. The CDR3 is made up of 15 amino acids. Per germline, CDR1 MRHNA and CDR2 SNTAGT. Trimming took 0 bases from V and 4 from J; bases not matched to a gene: 1. CDR3 bases: TGTGCCAGCAGTGACTCGACAGGGGGCGCAGATACGCAGTATTTT. Translation gives CASSDSTGGADTQYF.

The chain uses TRBV6-1 and TRBJ2-3; 9 bases match TRBD2. V trimming: 1 base; J trimming: 2 bases; junction bases outside the gene matches: 4. The CDR3 totals 16 residues. The germline V gene encodes CDR1 MNHNS and CDR2 SASEGT. CDR3 in DNA: TGTGCCAGCAGTGAAGGGGGCGGGGGGGCCACAGATACGCAGTATTTT. Encoded protein: CASSEGGGGATDTQYF.

CDR3 nucleotide sequence: TGCGCCAGCAGCATTAAACAGGGAGACTATGGCTACACCTTC. Translation: CASSIKQGDYGYTF. J is TRBJ1-2 and V is TRBV5-1, with D possibly being TRBD1 (6 bases). This CDR3 contains 14 residues. V was shortened by 4 bases and J by 3 bases, with 13 bases between the two germline ends. The V gene's germline CDR1 is SGHRS and CDR2 YFSETQ.

This chain joins TRBV27 and TRBJ2-4, with 7 bases fitting TRBD2. J gave up 2 bases and V 0 bases, and 4 bases lay outside the gene matches. This CDR3 spans 16 amino acids. The germline V gene encodes CDR1 MNHEY and CDR2 SMNVEV (reference sequence). The chain's CDR3 is CASSLSRGGSKNIQYF. CDR3 DNA sequence: TGTGCCAGCAGTTTATCCCGCGGGGGATCCAAAAACATTCAGTACTTC.

This chain links TRBV4-1 with TRBJ1-1; TRBD1 might be the D (5 bases). The V end was cut by 1 base, the J end by 3 bases, with 24 bases between. The germline V gene encodes CDR1 MGHRA and CDR2 YSYEKL. The CDR3 covers 19 residues. The CDR3 sequence is CASSQATVGFREAYTEAFF. DNA of the CDR3: TGCGCCAGCAGCCAAGCCACGGTTGGGTTCAGGGAGGCCTACACTGAAGCTTTCTTT.

The chain couples TRBV28 to TRBJ1-2; the D gene is possibly TRBD1 (5 bases). V was trimmed by 7 bases and J by 6 bases, leaving 18 bases between them. The germline V gene has CDR1 MDHEN and CDR2 SYDVKM. CDR3 size: 14 residues. Here the CDR3 DNA reads TGTGCCAGCACCCCCTCGGGGGTGACAGATGGCTACACCTTC. Encoded protein: CASTPSGVTDGYTF.

The CDR3 DNA sequence: TGTGCCAGCAGCTCCGCCCCGACAGACCAAGAGACCCAGTACTTC. It encodes CASSSAPTDQETQYF. The chain joins TRBV7-9 to TRBJ2-5; D may be TRBD1 (5 bases). The ends were cut back, 4 bases at V and 0 bases at J, with 12 bases in the middle. Germline CDR1 is SEHNR and CDR2 is FQNEAQ (reference sequence). The CDR3 is 15 residues long. The full variable domain, its missing parts supplied by reference TRBV7-9 and TRBJ2-5, is DTGVSQNPRHKITKRGQNVTFRCDPISEHNRLYWYRQTLGQGPEFLTYFQNEAQLEKSRLLSDRFSAERPKGSFSTLEIQRTEQGDSAMYLCASSSAPTDQETQYFGPGTRLLVL.

This rearrangement joins TRBV20-1 to TRBJ1-3, with D hard to call. V lost 0 bases to trimming and J lost 8 bases, with 5 bases between them. Germline V CDR1 and CDR2: DFQATT, SNEGSKA (reference sequence). CDR3 length equals 11 residues. This CDR3 is CSARDRDTIYF. CDR3 bases: TGCAGTGCTAGAGATCGGGACACCATATATTTT.

This clone was picked up a small number of times. The chain employs TRBV7-2 and TRBJ2-5; 12 positions agree with TRBD2. The germline gives CDR1 SGHTA, CDR2 FQGNSA. The CDR3 spans 15 residues. V lost 4 bases, J lost 3 bases, and 3 bases stayed unmatched. CDR3 residues: CASSSRLAGEETQYF. The CDR3 DNA sequence: TGTGCCAGCAGCTCCAGACTAGCGGGGGAAGAGACCCAGTACTTC.

The V and J genes are TRBV30 and TRBJ2-4, with D possibly being TRBD2 (6 bases). Between the trimmed V and J ends, which lost 2 bases and 8 bases, there was a span of 7 bases. CDR1 and CDR2 from the germline V gene are GTSNPN and SVGIG (reference sequence). The CDR3 is 11 amino acids. Written as DNA, the CDR3 is TGTGCCTGGAGTTGGGGGGACATTCAGTACTTC. Its translation: CAWSWGDIQYF.

The chain employs TRBV7-8 and TRBJ1-1; D perhaps matches TRBD1 (5 bases). Deletions cut 1 base from V and 1 base from J, with 10 bases between. The CDR3 spans 15 residues. Germline-derived CDR1 and CDR2 are SGHVS and FQNEAQ. In DNA form, the CDR3 reads TGTGCCAGCAGCTTAGTGGGGCCGCAGAACACTGAAGCTTTCTTT. The encoded protein is CASSLVGPQNTEAFF.

The chain carries TRBV7-3 and TRBJ2-3; TRBD2 matches 7 bases. Germline CDR1 reads SGHTA; CDR2 reads FQGTGA. The ends lost 5 bases at V and 0 bases at J; junction bases unmatched: 8. The CDR3 is 16 amino acids. CDR3 DNA sequence: TGTGCCAGCAGCCCGGGACTATATACTAGCACAGATACGCAGTATTTT. Its protein product is CASSPGLYTSTDTQYF.

The J gene is TRBJ1-1, the V gene TRBV2, with 7 bases matching TRBD1. Germline V gene lookup returns CDR1 SNHLY and CDR2 FYNNEI. V lost 5 bases, J lost 11 bases, and 8 bases stayed unmatched. This CDR3 has 12 residues. CDR3 DNA: TGTGCCAGCAGTATAACAGGGGATTGGGCTTTCTTT. This gives the protein CASSITGDWAFF.

The CDR3 region has the DNA TGTGCCAGCAGTACCCCGACAGGAAGGAATTCACCCCTCCACTTT. This codes for CASSTPTGRNSPLHF. This rearrangement joins TRBV28 to TRBJ1-6, with TRBD1 as a possible D gene (6 bases). V was trimmed by 5 bases and J by 7 bases, leaving 15 bases between them. The germline V gene has CDR1 MDHEN and CDR2 SYDVKM. The CDR3 totals 15 residues.

CDR3 protein: CASSSLSRGNTDTQYF. The DNA of the CDR3 is TGCGCCAGCAGCTCGCTTTCTCGGGGGAACACAGATACGCAGTATTTT. The chain joins TRBV5-1 to TRBJ2-3, with D perhaps TRBD2 (6 bases). There are 16 residues in the CDR3. V gave up 3 bases and J gave up 2 bases, with 16 bases separating them. CDR1 SGHRS and CDR2 YFSETQ come from the germline V gene.